A selection of T cell receptor beta chains follows, all from one sample in a study of T cells after yellow fever vaccination. One entry per CDR3 protein results from TCRdb running MiXCR on the 5' RACE reads. The repertoire holds 13,000 or so distinct CDR3 sequences, under 5.5% seen once, with 40% to 60% in the top ten. The material was PBMCs, either bulk or a sorted T-cell subset (CD4+, CD8+, memory, or dextramer-sorted; not recorded which), obtained 45 days after the yellow fever booster vaccination. Every receptor here comes from a man younger than 45 who received the YFV17D yellow fever vaccine. Each CDR3 is given with its conserved first and last residue. Fields, in order: clone size, D gene, J gene, V gene, CDR3 DNA, CDR3 protein. The D gene is left open where the match is weak. Clone sizes are shown as once, few, many or a size class.

clone_size: many; d_call: .; j_call: TRBJ1-2; v_call: TRBV6-5; cdr3_nt: TGTGCCTCCCACCTGAGTCCCTACTATGGCTACACCTTC; cdr3_aa: CASHLSPYYGYTF
clone_size: many; d_call: .; j_call: TRBJ2-1; v_call: TRBV7-2; cdr3_nt: TGTGCCAGCAGATTCTTCAGCCCGAATGAGCAGTTCTTC; cdr3_aa: CASRFFSPNEQFF
clone_size: many; d_call: TRBD2; j_call: TRBJ2-3; v_call: TRBV18; cdr3_nt: TGTGCCAGCTCACCTTTCCCTAGCGGGAGTTTGCCAGATACGCAGTATTTT; cdr3_aa: CASSPFPSGSLPDTQYF
clone_size: many; d_call: .; j_call: TRBJ1-1; v_call: TRBV6-6; cdr3_nt: TGTGCCAGCAGTTACCGCGGGACCACTGAAGCTTTCTTT; cdr3_aa: CASSYRGTTEAFF
clone_size: many; d_call: TRBD2; j_call: TRBJ2-1; v_call: TRBV11-3; cdr3_nt: TGTGCCAGCAGAGACGCCCGGGGTAGCGGGAGTGAGCAGTTCTTC; cdr3_aa: CASRDARGSGSEQFF
clone_size: many; d_call: TRBD2; j_call: TRBJ2-1; v_call: TRBV12-3/TRBV12-4; cdr3_nt: TGTGCCAGCAGGCCGCGCGGGACTAGCGGGTCCGATGAGCAGTTCTTC; cdr3_aa: CASRPRGTSGSDEQFF
clone_size: many; d_call: .; j_call: TRBJ2-5; v_call: TRBV12-3/TRBV12-4; cdr3_nt: TGTGCCAGCACCACCACGATCCAAGAGACCCAGTACTTC; cdr3_aa: CASTTTIQETQYF
clone_size: many; d_call: .; j_call: TRBJ1-1; v_call: TRBV19; cdr3_nt: TGTGCCAGTAGTATATTTGGCGGGAACACTGAAGCTTTCTTT; cdr3_aa: CASSIFGGNTEAFF
clone_size: many; d_call: TRBD1; j_call: TRBJ2-7; v_call: TRBV12-3/TRBV12-4; cdr3_nt: TGTGCCAGCAGTTTGGACAGGGGGCGAGAGCAGTACTTC; cdr3_aa: CASSLDRGREQYF
clone_size: many; d_call: .; j_call: TRBJ2-7; v_call: TRBV7-2; cdr3_nt: TGTGCCAGCAGCGTTACCCAGGGGACCGAGCAGTACTTC; cdr3_aa: CASSVTQGTEQYF
clone_size: once; d_call: .; j_call: TRBJ1-5; v_call: TRBV4-1; cdr3_nt: TGCGCCAGCAGCCAAGATGATCTCCCCAATCAGCCCCAGCATTTT; cdr3_aa: CASSQDDLPNQPQHF
clone_size: many; d_call: .; j_call: TRBJ2-7; v_call: TRBV6-2/TRBV6-3; cdr3_nt: TGTGCCAGCAGTTACTTTGGCAACTACGAGCAGTACTTC; cdr3_aa: CASSYFGNYEQYF